The T cell receptor beta chain described here comes from a study of blood T cells in healthy people across ages (dated by TCRdb to the mid-2010s). Regarding the study in general: In model experiments, template switching captured roughly one uniquely barcoded TCR beta cDNA molecule for every two T cells. Using deep sequencing normalized with unique cDNA molecular identifiers, the study measured how TCR beta repertoire diversity changes with age. Donors were grouped into four age groups: young (average 16 years), middle-aged (39), aged (62) and long-lived (82). To avoid experimental bias, donors of different ages were distributed randomly across sequencing lanes. For two donors (one aged 18 to 30 and one aged 80 or older), the study analyzed two additional independent replicas of 1 million unique cDNA reads from the same blood draw. Here is what the overall study found, with its caveats: As age increased, observed TCR beta diversity per million T cells dropped in a roughly linear way, and a significant reduction was already evident by age about 40. Total diversity estimates from one million sequenced T cells were considered lower bounds and underestimates. Because the CMV infection status of the donors was unknown, age-related changes in expanded clonotypes may potentially have been confounded. Because profiling used bulk unsorted PBMCs, naive and antigen-experienced compartments could not be compared conclusively. The percentage of naive T cells measured by flow cytometry correlated strongly with observed TCR beta diversity. Compared with the aged group, more naive CD4+ T cells, fewer expanded clones and increased TCR diversity were shown by the long-lived group, suggesting age selection.

Donors were approximately 42 systemically healthy Caucasian individuals from Russia aged roughly 6 to 90 years. Roughly 9 milliliters of peripheral blood were drawn from each donor into EDTA-treated Vacutainer tubes. Ficoll-Paque density-gradient centrifugation was used to isolate PBMCs, with at least 7 million per sample. Total RNA, at least 5.5 micrograms per sample, was extracted from PBMCs with Trizol reagent. Naive CD45RAhigh/CD27high T cell percentages were measured by flow cytometry on a PBMC aliquot from every donor. The junction shows trimming of 4 bases on V and 2 bases on J, plus 8 bases between the germline ends. Its CDR3 holds 12 amino acids, cysteine through phenylalanine. Only CDR3 DNA remains: 36 bases, in frame from the first base. CDR1 and CDR2, looked up from the germline V gene (reference sequence), are DFQATT and SNEGSKA. A note on this clonotype: Its binding antigen is unknown. No much larger clone is present one base from it, and per-base qualities are unavailable.

The method behind the library was 5' RACE. Sequencing relied on an Illumina HiSeq 2500. A second 7 to 11 cycle PCR used a sample-barcoded 5' primer and a J-beta primer mix. A unique molecular identifier was introduced onto each TCR beta cDNA molecule by a template-switch 5' adaptor carrying 12 random nucleotides. At least 2.5 million CDR3-containing paired-end reads were obtained from each sample. First-strand cDNA synthesis was performed from all RNA using the Mint cDNA synthesis kit, with priming by a TRBC-specific oligonucleotide. Following uracil-DNA glycosylase treatment, all cDNA underwent a first 18-cycle PCR with the universal primers M1SS and BC2_uni_R. The paper's data handling went like this. For normalization, 1 million high-quality reads were randomly selected from each sample, with every read carrying a distinct molecular identifier. Reads sharing molecular identifiers were discarded rather than binned into consensus sequences. MiTCR, with a Q25 quality threshold and the strictest error-elimination algorithm, was used for CDR3 identification, clonotype clustering and error correction. A nonparametric unseen species model with Euler transformation was used to estimate lower-bound total TCR beta diversity. TCRdb reanalyzed the raw reads on its own, using fastp at Q25 for trimming and MiXCR for clone calling, and kept in-frame beta chains. Each entry merges the rows of one CDR3 protein and shows their most common DNA and genes. These V and J calls originate from TCRdb's pipeline instead of the authors' own analysis. The sample table lists roughly 1.5 million distinct CDR3 sequences, 35% to 45% of them with a count of one. About 4% of the sample rests with the top ten.

Sequencing was performed on blood. This clonotype was obtained from a woman aged 18-30 years in good health. The chain is assembled from TRBV20-1 and TRBJ1-2; the D segment could be TRBD1, given 5 matching bases. The CDR3 protein: CSATDTNYGYTF. The sequenced DNA: TGCAGTGCTACGGACACCAACTATGGCTACACCTTC.